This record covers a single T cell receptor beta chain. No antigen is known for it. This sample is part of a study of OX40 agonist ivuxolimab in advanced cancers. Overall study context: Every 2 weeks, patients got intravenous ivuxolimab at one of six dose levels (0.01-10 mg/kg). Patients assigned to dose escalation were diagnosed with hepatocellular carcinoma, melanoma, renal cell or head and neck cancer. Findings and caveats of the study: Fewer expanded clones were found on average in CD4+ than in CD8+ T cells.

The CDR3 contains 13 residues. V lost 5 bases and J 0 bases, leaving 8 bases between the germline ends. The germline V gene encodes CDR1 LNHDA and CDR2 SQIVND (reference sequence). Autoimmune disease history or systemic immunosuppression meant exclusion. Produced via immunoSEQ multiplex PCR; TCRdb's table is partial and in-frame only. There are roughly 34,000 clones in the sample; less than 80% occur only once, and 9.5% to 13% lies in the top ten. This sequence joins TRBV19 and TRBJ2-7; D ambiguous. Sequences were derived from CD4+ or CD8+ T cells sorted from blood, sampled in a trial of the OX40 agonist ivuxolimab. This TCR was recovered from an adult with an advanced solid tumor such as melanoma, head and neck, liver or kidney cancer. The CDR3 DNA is TGTGCCAGTAGTTGGTCTGACTCCTACGAGCAGTACTTC. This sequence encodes CASSWSDSYEQYF.